The 32 T cell receptor beta chains reported below all come from one sample, sequenced in a study of OX40 agonist ivuxolimab in advanced cancers. The table came from immunoSEQ multiplex PCR; TCRdb's copy has only in-frame clones and leaves some out. The data contain about 85,000 clones, approximately 86% of them singletons. The input for sequencing was CD4+ or CD8+ T cells sorted from blood, taken in a trial of the OX40 agonist ivuxolimab. All receptors come from an adult with an advanced solid tumor such as melanoma, head and neck, liver or kidney cancer.

This clone appeared a few times. This chain joins TRBV25-1 and TRBJ2-5; a possible D gene is TRBD1 (5 bases). Per the germline V gene, CDR1 is MGHDK and CDR2 is SYGVNS. V gave up 5 bases and J gave up 7 bases, with 20 bases separating them. This CDR3 spans 15 amino acids. CDR3 region: CASSRSTGRPRTQYF. The CDR3 bases are TGTGCCAGCAGTCGTAGTACAGGTAGACCTAGGACCCAGTACTTC.

This sequence joins TRBV29-1 and TRBJ2-7; TRBD1 matches at 8 bases. Losses at the gene ends were 4 bases for V and 4 bases for J; bases not matched to a gene: 6. This CDR3 has 13 residues. Germline loops: CDR1 SQVTM, CDR2 ANQGSEA. The CDR3 bases are TGCAGCGTTGTTCAGGACAGGGTTTACGAGCAGTACTTC. This gives the protein CSVVQDRVYEQYF.

The sample holds one count of this clone. The CDR3 DNA reads TGTGCCAGCAGCTTAGGAGGGGGGGGGAGAGGCAATCAGCCCCAGCATTTT. Its protein product is CASSLGGGGRGNQPQHF. The chain links TRBV7-2 to TRBJ1-5, with D perhaps TRBD1 (6 bases). The CDR3 runs 17 residues. Germline V gives CDR1 SGHTA, CDR2 FQGNSA. V lost 1 base and J lost 2, with 15 bases in between.

The chain uses TRBV5-1 and TRBJ1-1; D is unclear. This CDR3 contains 13 residues. The germline V gene encodes CDR1 SGHRS and CDR2 YFSETQ. Trimming removed 2 bases at V and 1 base at J, with 6 bases between. CDR3 DNA: TGCGCCAGCAGCTTTTGGGGGAACACTGAAGCTTTCTTT. Amino acid sequence: CASSFWGNTEAFF.

This clone was seen only a few times. The V gene is TRBV10-3, the J gene TRBJ1-2, with 8 positions matching TRBD1. Germline values: CDR1 ENHRY, CDR2 SYGVKD. V was clipped by 3 bases and J by 4 bases; unmatched bases: 7. The CDR3 spans 15 residues. CDR3 bases: TGTGCCATCAGTGACCCCGACAGGGGCGGCTATGGCTACACCTTC. Its protein product is CAISDPDRGGYGYTF.

V usage is TRBV25-1 and J usage is TRBJ2-2; TRBD1 matches 7 bases. The CDR3 runs 17 residues. V lost 2 bases to trimming and J lost 2 bases; unmatched junction nucleotides: 8. Germline CDR1 is MGHDK and CDR2 is SYGVNS. CDR3 in amino acids: CASSEPRGQINTGELFF. The CDR3 DNA reads TGTGCCAGCAGTGAACCCCGGGGACAGATAAACACCGGGGAGCTGTTTTTT.

The genes are TRBV5-4 and TRBJ2-3, with a weak D call TRBD1 (6 bases). Trimming took off 4 bases at V and 4 bases at J, with 16 bases between the two ends. Germline V CDR1 and CDR2: SGHNT, YYREEE (reference sequence). The CDR3 has 15 residues. This chain's CDR3 is CASSTDPGVPDTQYF. The CDR3 coding sequence is TGTGCCAGCAGCACGGACCCAGGGGTCCCAGATACGCAGTATTTT.

This rearrangement joins TRBV18 to TRBJ1-6; 10 bases match TRBD1. This CDR3 has 14 amino acids. V lost 8 bases, J lost 8 bases, and 6 bases stayed unmatched. CDR1 and CDR2 (germline): KGHSH, LQKENI. As DNA, the CDR3 is TGTGCCAGCAGTACCGGGACAGGGGATTCACCCCTCCACTTT. As protein: CASSTGTGDSPLHF.

The chain combines TRBV9 with TRBJ2-7; TRBD1 is a possible D gene (6 bases). The germline V gene has CDR1 SGDLS and CDR2 YYNGEE. The CDR3 extends over 14 amino acids. V was pared by 2 bases and J by 6 bases, with 15 bases between. The CDR3 DNA follows: TGTGCCAGCAGCGTCGAAACCTCAGGGGCCGAGCAGTACTTC. Protein: CASSVETSGAEQYF.

This clone was seen only once. The V gene is TRBV2, the J gene TRBJ2-3; maybe TRBD2 (6 bases). Germline lookup yields CDR1 SNHLY and CDR2 FYNNEI. The CDR3 is 15 amino acids. V lost 2 bases, J lost 5 bases, and 14 bases lay in between. The CDR3 sequence: CASSELAGRGDTQYF. The CDR3 nucleotides read TGTGCCAGCAGTGAACTGGCAGGGCGGGGAGATACGCAGTATTTT.

The chain employs TRBV12-5 and TRBJ2-7, with 7 bases that match TRBD1. After removal of 6 bases from V and 3 bases from J, the junction contained 11 bases not matched to a gene. Looked up from germline, CDR1 is LGHNT and CDR2 is FRNRAP. The CDR3 consists of 15 residues. CDR3 nucleotides: TGTGCTAGTGGCCCCCCCGACAGGGTACGCTACGAGCAGTACTTC. This gives the protein CASGPPDRVRYEQYF.

As regards this clone: Sequence at one end of the junction differs from germline and may be a read error. This sequence joins TRBV27 and TRBJ2-7; 11 bases fit TRBD2. Germline V gives CDR1 MNHEY, CDR2 SMNVEV (reference sequence). The CDR3 totals 15 residues. The chain's CDR3 is CAGSSSLAGGYEQYF. CDR3 DNA sequence: TGTGCCGGCAGTTCATCCCTAGCGGGGGGATACGAGCAGTACTTC.

The chain combines TRBV7-2 with TRBJ2-5; 13 bases fit TRBD2. Trimming took 5 bases from V and 4 from J; bases not matched to a gene: 10. CDR3 length: 17 residues. Per germline, CDR1 SGHTA and CDR2 FQGNSA. DNA of the CDR3: TGTGCCAGCAGCCCTACTAGCGGGGGGGCCTTTCCAGAGACCCAGTACTTC. This gives the protein CASSPTSGGAFPETQYF.

This clone was seen only a few times. The chain uses TRBV28 and TRBJ2-7; tentative D call: TRBD1 (7 bases). V lost 5 bases to trimming and J lost 7 bases, with 21 bases between them. The CDR3 runs to 15 residues. Germline V gene sequence: CDR1 MDHEN, CDR2 SYDVKM. CDR3: CASSRGRGPRGEQYF. In nucleotides, the CDR3 is TGTGCCAGCAGTCGGGGGCGGGGTCCCAGGGGGGAGCAGTACTTC.

In DNA form, the CDR3 reads TGTGCCAGCAGCTTGGGAGGTCTGAACACCATATATTTT. It yields the protein CASSLGGLNTIYF. The V gene is TRBV5-4, the J gene TRBJ1-3; D unclear. Germline V lookup: CDR1 SGHNT, CDR2 YYREEE (reference sequence). Trimming removed 0 bases at V and 7 bases at J, with 8 bases between. CDR3 size: 13 residues.

This sequence joins TRBV11-1 and TRBJ2-7, with 8 positions matching TRBD1. Germline loops: CDR1 SGHAT, CDR2 FQDESV (reference sequence). This CDR3 has 13 amino acids. Trimming removed 5 bases from V and 4 bases from J; junction bases left unmatched: 4. Written as DNA, the CDR3 is TGTGCCAGCAGCCCGGACAGGGAGTACGAGCAGTACTTC. Its translation: CASSPDREYEQYF.

The chain combines TRBV2 with TRBJ1-5; 8 nucleotides line up with TRBD1. Germline V lookup: CDR1 SNHLY, CDR2 FYNNEI. The CDR3 loop spans 15 amino acids. Germline trimming cut 7 bases from V and 0 bases from J; bases unmatched to any gene: 5. In DNA, the CDR3 is TGTGCCAGCACCCCGACAGGGGATAGCAATCAGCCCCAGCATTTT. It encodes CASTPTGDSNQPQHF.

The J gene is TRBJ2-7, the V gene TRBV5-1, with D unclear. Germline CDR1 is SGHRS and CDR2 is YFSETQ. V shed 0 bases and J shed 7 bases, with 26 bases lying between them. This CDR3 comprises 18 residues. As DNA, the CDR3 is TGCGCCAGCAGCTTGGCCCCGGACGGTTTCAGGTCTGTCGGGGAGCAGTACTTC. It is translated as CASSLAPDGFRSVGEQYF.

V and J are TRBV5-1 and TRBJ2-2; the D gene is possibly TRBD2 (6 bases). This CDR3 has 17 amino acids. The germline CDR1 and CDR2 sequences are SGHRS and YFSETQ. Trimming shortened V by 1 base and J by 1 base, and 14 bases separated the two germline ends. CDR3 sequence (DNA): TGCGCCAGCAGCTTGTTAGTGAGGGACTGGAACACCGGGGAGCTGTTTTTT. It is translated as CASSLLVRDWNTGELFF. The variable domain in full, completed from reference TRBV5-1 and TRBJ2-2, reads KAGVTQTPRYLIKTRGQQVTLSCSPISGHRSVSWYQQTPGQGLQFLFEYFSETQRNKGNFPGRFSGRQFSNSRSEMNVSTLELGDSALYLCASSLLVRDWNTGELFFGEGSRLTVL.

The genes are TRBV7-9 and TRBJ1-2; D might be TRBD1 (5 bases). Germline V lookup: CDR1 SEHNR, CDR2 FQNEAQ (reference sequence). V lost 4 bases to trimming and J lost 6 bases, with 18 bases between them. The CDR3 consists of 15 residues. CDR3 residues: CASSWTRKLRDGYTF. The CDR3 DNA reads as TGTGCCAGCAGCTGGACAAGAAAGTTGAGGGATGGCTACACCTTC.

CDR3 sequence: CASSVDRGDIQYF. CDR3 in DNA: TGTGCCAGCAGTGTGGACAGGGGGGACATTCAGTACTTC. The chain recombines TRBV6-1 with TRBJ2-4, with 10 bases lining up with TRBD1. The CDR3 consists of 13 residues. With 4 bases clipped from V and 8 bases from J, the junction kept 2 bases outside the gene matches. The germline V gene encodes CDR1 MNHNS and CDR2 SASEGT.

This chain's CDR3 is CASSLGTSGELFF. The CDR3 coding sequence is TGTGCCAGCAGCTTGGGGACTTCCGGGGAGCTGTTTTTT. This chain uses TRBV7-3 with TRBJ2-2; perhaps TRBD2 as D (6 bases). Germline CDR1 is SGHTA and CDR2 is FQGTGA. This CDR3 is 13 amino acids long. Trimming removed 3 bases from V and 6 bases from J, with 8 bases in between.

The J gene is TRBJ2-2, the V gene TRBV5-4; D is unclear. Germline lookup yields CDR1 SGHNT and CDR2 YYREEE (reference sequence). This CDR3 has 13 amino acids. Trimming removed 2 bases from V and 7 bases from J, with 9 bases in between. As DNA, the CDR3 is TGTGCCAGCAGCTTTGGGGATAGCGGGGAGCTGTTTTTT. Amino acid sequence: CASSFGDSGELFF.

This rearrangement joins TRBV19 to TRBJ2-1; 7 bases are shared with TRBD2. V was pared by 4 bases and J by 8 bases, with 5 bases of the junction left unmatched. The CDR3 consists of 13 residues. Germline CDR1 and CDR2: LNHDA and SQIVND (reference sequence). The CDR3 is CASSNTGGHEQFF. The CDR3 nucleotides read TGTGCCAGTAGTAACACGGGAGGCCATGAGCAGTTCTTC. The entire variable domain, with the rest obtained from reference TRBV19 and TRBJ2-1, is as follows: DGGITQSPKYLFRKEGQNVTLSCEQNLNHDAMYWYRQDPGQGLRLIYYSQIVNDFQKGDIAEGYSVSREKKESFPLTVTSAQKNPTAFYLCASSNTGGHEQFFGPGTRLTVL.

V usage is TRBV30 and J usage is TRBJ2-1; D possibly corresponds to TRBD1 (6 bases). V gave up 4 bases and J gave up 4 bases, with 14 bases separating them. CDR1 is GTSNPN, CDR2 SVGIG, per germline (reference sequence). CDR3 length: 14 residues. CDR3 amino acids: CAWNGQTLYNEQFF. In DNA, the CDR3 is TGTGCCTGGAACGGACAGACCCTTTACAATGAGCAGTTCTTC.

The J gene is TRBJ2-1, the V gene TRBV4-2, with 8 bases identical to TRBD1. The CDR3 is 13 amino acids. Germline values: CDR1 LGHNA, CDR2 YNFKEQ. Losses at the gene ends were 6 bases for V and 7 bases for J; bases not matched to a gene: 5. The CDR3 bases are TGTGCCAGCAGGCAGGGGGCGAGGAATGAGCAGTTCTTC. It encodes CASRQGARNEQFF.

This chain uses TRBV7-9 with TRBJ2-3; the D gene could be TRBD1 or TRBD2 (5 bases each). The ends were cut back, 9 bases at V and 9 bases at J, with 19 bases in the middle. This CDR3 region has 13 residues. Germline-derived CDR1 and CDR2 are SEHNR and FQNEAQ (reference sequence). CDR3 in amino acids: CASRPGPLDTQYF. CDR3 nucleotides: TGTGCCAGTAGACCGGGACCACTTGACACGCAGTATTTT.

In this sample, this clone turned up a few times. The CDR3 spells CSAEGQYYGYTF. The CDR3 DNA is TGCAGCGCCGAAGGGCAGTACTATGGCTACACCTTC. The chain combines TRBV29-1 with TRBJ1-2; the D is unclear. The CDR3 sequence is 12 residues long. Germline CDR1 is SQVTM and CDR2 is ANQGSEA. With 7 bases removed from V and 3 bases from J, the gap between germline ends came to 12 bases.

This clone was observed a single time. The chain employs TRBV19 and TRBJ2-5; maybe TRBD1 (6 bases). Germline loops: CDR1 LNHDA, CDR2 SQIVND (reference sequence). V shed 3 bases and J shed 0 bases, with 11 bases lying between them. CDR3 length: 15 residues. In DNA, the CDR3 is TGTGCCAGTAGTATTGGGGGCAAGTACCAAGAGACCCAGTACTTC. Translating it yields CASSIGGKYQETQYF.

The chain joins TRBV2 to TRBJ2-5; tentative D call: TRBD2 (5 bases). V was cut by 0 bases and J by 8 bases, with 13 bases left in between. The CDR3 spans 14 residues. Germline V gives CDR1 SNHLY, CDR2 FYNNEI. CDR3 in amino acids: CASSEASGLPTQYF. CDR3 DNA: TGTGCCAGCAGTGAAGCGAGCGGACTCCCTACCCAGTACTTC.

The chain carries TRBV7-9 and TRBJ2-1, with TRBD2 matching over 10 bases. The CDR3 spans 15 residues. Germline CDR1 reads SEHNR; CDR2 reads FQNEAQ (reference sequence). The J segment lost 4 bases and the V segment lost 3 bases, leaving 3 bases of the junction unmatched. CDR3 DNA: TGTGCCAGCAGCTTTGGACTAGCGGCATACAATGAGCAGTTCTTC. Translated, it gives CASSFGLAAYNEQFF. Using reference TRBV7-9 and TRBJ2-1 for the parts outside the CDR3, the full variable domain is DTGVSQNPRHKITKRGQNVTFRCDPISEHNRLYWYRQTLGQGPEFLTYFQNEAQLEKSRLLSDRFSAERPKGSFSTLEIQRTEQGDSAMYLCASSFGLAAYNEQFFGPGTRLTVL.

The CDR3 sequence is CASSPGLTETQYF. In nucleotides, the CDR3 is TGTGCCAGCAGCCCGGGACTGACAGAGACCCAGTACTTC. The V gene is TRBV7-2, the J gene TRBJ2-5, with D possibly being TRBD2 (6 bases). Germline-derived CDR1 and CDR2 are SGHTA and FQGNSA. The CDR3 loop spans 13 amino acids. Trimming removed 5 bases from V and 4 bases from J, with 11 bases in between.